Shown below are 14 T cell receptor beta chains from a single sample sequenced in a study of vaccination and CD4 T cells after COVID-19. Regarding treatment: roughly 11-day PBMC culture with coronavirus spike peptide pools or control peptides (ViraFEST assay). Which antigens these TCRs recognize remains unknown. Oncomine TCR Beta short-read sequencing was applied to DNA from cultured CD4+ T cells. TCRdb re-analysed the PCR reads in MiXCR, keeping a single row per CDR3 protein. In the table there are approximately 4,000 distinct CDR3 sequences, less than 50% of which are singletons. The source material was CD4+ T cells from blood, cultured in vitro. These receptors were collected from a human donor who had recovered from COVID-19.

The chain employs TRBV7-3 and TRBJ2-3; 13 positions agree with TRBD2. After removal of 4 bases from V and 3 bases from J, the junction contained 4 bases not matched to a gene. CDR1 and CDR2 (germline): SGHTA, FQGTGA. The CDR3 length is 16 residues. As DNA, the CDR3 is TGTGCCAGCAGCTCAAGGACTAGCGGGAGAACAGATACGCAGTATTTT. As protein: CASSSRTSGRTDTQYF.

The V call is TRBV20-1, the J call TRBJ2-5, with 7 bases aligning to TRBD2. The CDR3 contains 16 residues. Trimming removed 3 bases from V and 5 bases from J; junction bases left unmatched: 15. Per the germline V gene, CDR1 is DFQATT and CDR2 is SNEGSKA (reference sequence). CDR3 sequence reads: CSASYGAGAVRETQYF. CDR3 in DNA: TGCAGTGCTAGCTACGGGGCGGGAGCGGTGAGGGAGACCCAGTACTTC.

The chain has TRBV6-1 and TRBJ2-5; 15 bases map to TRBD2. Germline V gene lookup returns CDR1 MNHNS and CDR2 SASEGT. CDR3 size: 15 residues. The J segment lost 4 bases and the V segment lost 4 bases, leaving 1 base of the junction unmatched. The CDR3 spells CASSGTSGGAETQYF. CDR3 nucleotides: TGTGCCAGCAGTGGGACTAGCGGGGGGGCAGAGACCCAGTACTTC.

The chain recombines TRBV10-3 with TRBJ1-5, with D unclear. The length of the CDR3 is 17 residues. Trimming cost V 0 bases and J 9 bases, with 21 bases left between them. The V gene's germline CDR1 is ENHRY and CDR2 SYGVKD. CDR3 nucleotide sequence: TGTGCCATCAGTGAGTCGAATAACAGAGGGTTTGAAGGGCCCCAGCATTTT. It is translated as CAISESNNRGFEGPQHF.

The table lists this clonotype with a count of one. This rearrangement joins TRBV24-1 to TRBJ2-3; TRBD2 is a possible D gene (6 bases). The CDR3 loop spans 14 amino acids. Germline V gives CDR1 KGHDR, CDR2 SFDVKD. Trimming took off 4 bases at V and 4 bases at J, with 11 bases between the two ends. CDR3 sequence (DNA): TGTGCCACCAGTGACCTCTCTAGCGCAGATACGCAGTATTTT. Encoded protein: CATSDLSSADTQYF.

By share, this clonotype counts as medium-sized. The rearrangement uses TRBV20-1 and TRBJ1-1; D call uncertain. The CDR3 runs 14 residues. V gave up 5 bases and J gave up 6 bases, with 19 bases separating them. Germline CDR1 reads DFQATT; CDR2 reads SNEGSKA (reference sequence). The CDR3: CSAPPRWVGAEAFF. The CDR3 nucleotides are TGCAGTGCTCCCCCGCGATGGGTGGGCGCTGAAGCTTTCTTT.

The gene calls are TRBV20-1 and TRBJ1-2; D might be TRBD1 (6 bases). Germline V lookup: CDR1 DFQATT, CDR2 SNEGSKA (reference sequence). The CDR3 is 13 amino acids. The V and J ends lost 7 bases and 7 bases respectively, with 19 bases between them. In nucleotides, the CDR3 is TGCAGTGTCACGACAACAGGGAAAGGTGGCTACACCTTC. Its translation: CSVTTTGKGGYTF.

This clonotype is medium-sized by share. V usage is TRBV2 and J usage is TRBJ1-5; TRBD1 matches at 7 bases. The trim removed 7 bases at V and 3 bases at J, leaving 3 bases unmatched. The germline V gene encodes CDR1 SNHLY and CDR2 FYNNEI. The CDR3 is 13 amino acids. The CDR3 reads CASTDRDNQPQHF. CDR3 bases: TGTGCCAGCACCGACAGGGACAATCAGCCCCAGCATTTT. Full variable domain (remainder filled in from reference TRBV2 and TRBJ1-5): EPEVTQTPSHQVTQMGQEVILRCVPISNHLYFYWYRQILGQKVEFLVSFYNNEISEKSEIFDDQFSVERPDGSNFTLKIRSTKLEDSAMYFCASTDRDNQPQHFGDGTRLSIL.

The gene calls are TRBV20-1 and TRBJ1-2, with a tentative D call TRBD1 (5 bases). Germline V gene sequence: CDR1 DFQATT, CDR2 SNEGSKA (reference sequence). V lost 0 bases and J 7 bases, leaving 9 bases between the germline ends. The CDR3 has 12 amino acids. The CDR3 region has the DNA TGCAGTGCTAGAGATAGGGGCCTTGGCTACACCTTC. This encodes CSARDRGLGYTF.

This clonotype was recorded a few times. V gene TRBV20-1 combines with J gene TRBJ1-4; 8 nucleotides match TRBD1. V dropped 1 base and J dropped 8; count of bases not matched to a gene: 9. CDR3 length: 15 residues. In germline, CDR1 is DFQATT, CDR2 SNEGSKA (reference sequence). CDR3 in DNA: TGCAGTGCTAGAGGGGTGACAGGGGTTGGCGAAAAACTGTTTTTT. This translates into CSARGVTGVGEKLFF.

CDR3 in amino acids: CARGLPGADTGELFF. The CDR3 region has the DNA TGTGCCAGAGGCTTGCCCGGGGCGGACACCGGGGAGCTGTTTTTT. The chain joins TRBV19 to TRBJ2-2, with D perhaps assigned TRBD1 or TRBD2 (5 bases each). Trimming cost V 9 bases and J 3 bases, with 17 bases left between them. Per the germline V gene, CDR1 is LNHDA and CDR2 is SQIVND (reference sequence). The CDR3 covers 15 residues. Based on the CDR3 plus reference TRBV19 and TRBJ2-2, the full variable domain is DGGITQSPKYLFRKEGQNVTLSCEQNLNHDAMYWYRQDPGQGLRLIYYSQIVNDFQKGDIAEGYSVSREKKESFPLTVTSAQKNPTAFYLCARGLPGADTGELFFGEGSRLTVL.

The chain combines TRBV10-1 with TRBJ2-2; the D is unclear. This CDR3 region has 15 residues. V was clipped by 7 bases and J by 1 base, with 13 bases between them. Germline CDR1 and CDR2: WNHNN and SYGVQD (reference sequence). Here the CDR3 reads CASKYWVGNTGELFF. CDR3 DNA sequence: TGCGCCAGCAAATATTGGGTGGGGAACACCGGGGAGCTGTTTTTT.

This clonotype appeared a few times. V is TRBV2 and J is TRBJ1-4, with D possibly TRBD1 on 5 matching bases. V was pared by 7 bases and J by 6 bases, with 15 bases between. The CDR3 is 14 amino acids. The germline gives CDR1 SNHLY, CDR2 FYNNEI. CDR3: CASKGSLGDEKLFF. Here the CDR3 DNA reads TGTGCCAGCAAGGGGAGCCTCGGAGATGAAAAACTGTTTTTT.

This chain connects TRBV6-1 to TRBJ2-3; D is perhaps TRBD2 (6 bases). Germline loops: CDR1 MNHNS, CDR2 SASEGT. Trimming cost V 6 bases and J 3 bases, with 13 bases left between them. The CDR3 is 14 amino acids. The CDR3 reads CASRRLEWTDTQYF. Written as DNA, the CDR3 is TGTGCCAGCAGGAGACTAGAGTGGACAGATACGCAGTATTTT.